One and the same sample provided the 9 T cell receptor beta chains below, sequenced in a study of OX40 agonist ivuxolimab in advanced cancers. Some clones are missing from TCRdb's copy, which holds only in-frame ones; the method was immunoSEQ multiplex PCR. This table has 85,000 to 95,000 clones, roughly nine tenths appearing once. The specimen comprised CD4+ or CD8+ T cells sorted from blood, sampled in a trial of the OX40 agonist ivuxolimab. Every receptor here comes from an adult with an advanced solid tumor such as melanoma, head and neck, liver or kidney cancer.

V and J are TRBV5-8 and TRBJ1-1, with D unresolved. Per germline, CDR1 SGHTS and CDR2 YDEGEE. Trimming cost V 2 bases and J 4 bases, with 3 bases left between them. The CDR3 loop spans 11 amino acids. The CDR3 loop is CASSFATEAFF. The CDR3 DNA reads TGTGCCAGCAGCTTCGCCACTGAAGCTTTCTTT.

In the case of this clone: An end of the junction does not agree with germline; a read error may underlie this. The chain uses TRBV2 and TRBJ1-3; D unclear. The CDR3 runs 15 residues. Germline values: CDR1 SNHLY, CDR2 FYNNEI. This CDR3 is CASRERSASGNTIYF. The CDR3 nucleotides read TGTGCCAGCCGTGAGAGGAGTGCCTCTGGAAACACCATATATTTT.

The chain employs TRBV7-9 and TRBJ2-5; D may be TRBD1 (5 bases). Trimming took off 1 base at V and 5 bases at J, with 14 bases between the two ends. Germline CDR1 SEHNR, CDR2 FQNEAQ (reference sequence). The CDR3 extends over 15 amino acids. Written as DNA, the CDR3 is TGTGCCAGCAGCTTAGGGGGCGTTAATTCGGAGACCCAGTACTTC. Its translation is CASSLGGVNSETQYF.

CDR3 nucleotides: TGTGCCATCAGGGACCCCGACAGGGAACGCAATCAGCCCCAGCATTTT. Protein product: CAIRDPDRERNQPQHF. This chain uses TRBV10-3 with TRBJ1-5; 7 nucleotides match TRBD1. The junction had 10 bases not matched to a gene; V was cut back by 6 bases and J by 2 bases. Germline V lookup: CDR1 ENHRY, CDR2 SYGVKD. This CDR3 region has 16 residues.

This clone occurred once. The chain employs TRBV5-6 and TRBJ2-3; 10 nucleotides agree with TRBD2. The junction had 12 bases not matched to a gene; V was cut back by 4 bases and J by 7 bases. Germline values: CDR1 SGHDT, CDR2 YYEEEE. This CDR3 is 16 amino acids long. Here the CDR3 DNA reads TGTGCCAGCAGCCACCGAGCGGGAGGGCAGATATATACGCAGTATTTT. Its translation: CASSHRAGGQIYTQYF.

The V gene is TRBV9, the J gene TRBJ1-1; no reliable D call. There are 16 residues in the CDR3. The V end lost 3 bases, the J end lost 2 bases, and 17 bases lay between the germline ends. From germline, CDR1 is SGDLS and CDR2 YYNGEE. CDR3 coding DNA: TGTGCCAGCAGCGAGACCCCCCTGGACGGTAACACTGAAGCTTTCTTT. It yields the protein CASSETPLDGNTEAFF.

This clone has a single count. The chain joins TRBV28 to TRBJ1-5; TRBD1 aligns across 10 bases. Germline V gives CDR1 MDHEN, CDR2 SYDVKM. The CDR3 extends over 16 amino acids. Unmatched junction bases numbered 8, after V lost 5 bases and J lost 4 bases. The CDR3 reads CASSRVTGGGNQPQHF. The CDR3 DNA reads as TGTGCCAGCAGTAGAGTGACAGGGGGCGGTAATCAGCCCCAGCATTTT.

The chain has TRBV5-8 and TRBJ2-1; D may be TRBD1 (5 bases). V lost 3 bases to trimming and J lost 5 bases, with 12 bases between them. The CDR3 sequence is 14 residues long. Germline CDR1 and CDR2: SGHTS and YDEGEE. CDR3 bases: TGTGCCAGCAGCTCAGGGTTCTGGAACAATGAGCAGTTCTTC. Encoded protein: CASSSGFWNNEQFF.

V and J are TRBV7-8 and TRBJ1-4; TRBD1 agrees at 7 bases. Germline CDR1 reads SGHVS; CDR2 reads FQNEAQ. Germline trimming cut 6 bases from V and 0 bases from J; bases unmatched to any gene: 7. The CDR3 is 16 amino acids. The CDR3 here is CASSSGQTPTNEKLFF. The DNA of the CDR3 is TGTGCCAGCAGTTCGGGACAGACTCCAACTAATGAAAAACTGTTTTTT.